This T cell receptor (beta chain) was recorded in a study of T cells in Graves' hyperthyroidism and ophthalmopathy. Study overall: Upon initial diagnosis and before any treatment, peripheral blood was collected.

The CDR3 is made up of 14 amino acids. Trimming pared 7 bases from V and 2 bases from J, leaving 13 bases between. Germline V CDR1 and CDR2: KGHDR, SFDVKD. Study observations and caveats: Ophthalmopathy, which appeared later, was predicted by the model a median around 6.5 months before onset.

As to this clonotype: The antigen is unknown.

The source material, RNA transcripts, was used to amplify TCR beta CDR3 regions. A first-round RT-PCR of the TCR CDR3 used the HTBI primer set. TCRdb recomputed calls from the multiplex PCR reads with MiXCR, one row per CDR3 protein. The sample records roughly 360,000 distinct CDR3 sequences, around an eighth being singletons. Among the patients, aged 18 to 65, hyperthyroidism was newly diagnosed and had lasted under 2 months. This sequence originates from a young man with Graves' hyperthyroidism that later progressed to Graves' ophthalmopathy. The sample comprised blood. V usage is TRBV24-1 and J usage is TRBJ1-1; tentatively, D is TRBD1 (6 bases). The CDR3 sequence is CATSGQKINTEAFF. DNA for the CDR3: TGTGCCACCAGCGGACAGAAGATTAACACTGAAGCTTTCTTT.